Listed here is a single T cell receptor beta chain. The source of the sample is a study of blood T cell repertoires in COVID-19. Whole-study context: Material from acute and convalescent COVID-19 was sourced from the United States, Italy and Spain. In each case, the material was cDNA or gDNA derived from T cells, B-cell-depleted T cells, or PBMCs.

In the source study's methods: Reference gene primer amplification gave estimated nucleated cell counts. Generated by immunoSEQ multiplex PCR, the TCRdb table keeps only in-frame clones and is missing some. That table furnishes V, J and clone size, whereas the DNA furnished D and trimming. Of about 220,000 clones in the sample, 80% were seen once. CDR1 is MDHEN, CDR2 SYDVKM, per germline. Trimming cost V 7 bases and J 3 bases; bases outside gene matches: 8. This CDR3 is built from 15 residues. Sequencing input: peripheral blood. The gene calls are TRBV28 and TRBJ1-2, with TRBD1 matching over 10 bases. This receptor was obtained from a human donor in a cohort sampled during active COVID-19. As DNA, the CDR3 is TGTGCCAGCACCCTTCCGGGACAGGGGTACTATGGCTACACCTTC. Protein product: CASTLPGQGYYGYTF.